What follows are 10 T cell receptor beta chains derived from one specimen sequenced in a study of T-cell reconstitution after alpha-beta-depleted transplantation in children. For TCRbeta, the library was prepared with unique molecular identifiers. Each CDR3 protein gets one entry after TCRdb re-called the PCR reads with MiXCR. The data hold 190,000 or so distinct CDR3 sequences, with more than 12% observed a single time. Sequences were derived from PBMCs from the stem cell graft donor, sampled from the stem cell graft. The receptor source for this set is a human donor who donated a stem cell graft to a child with acute lymphoblastic leukemia.

This clonotype has more than one count but fewer than ten. J is TRBJ2-7 and V is TRBV19; D unresolved. This CDR3 comprises 15 residues. V was pared by 3 bases and J by 1 base, with 13 bases between. Germline V gene data show CDR1 as LNHDA and CDR2 as SQIVND (reference sequence). The CDR3 reads CASSMVRGLSYEQYF. The CDR3 DNA sequence: TGTGCCAGTAGTATGGTCCGTGGCCTTTCCTACGAGCAGTACTTC.

V usage is TRBV18 and J usage is TRBJ1-1; D unresolved. Germline CDR1 and CDR2: KGHSH and LQKENI. The CDR3 loop spans 16 amino acids. Trimming pared 3 bases from V and 0 bases from J, leaving 14 bases between. This chain's CDR3 is CASSPWLPDMNTEAFF. CDR3 sequence (DNA): TGTGCCAGCTCACCCTGGTTGCCAGACATGAACACTGAAGCTTTCTTT.

The V gene is TRBV27, the J gene TRBJ2-3; D is possibly TRBD1 (5 bases). Germline lookup yields CDR1 MNHEY and CDR2 SMNVEV (reference sequence). This CDR3 contains 13 residues. Trimming removed 3 bases from V and 2 bases from J, with 6 bases in between. The CDR3 reads CASSFRATDTQYF. Here the CDR3 DNA reads TGTGCCAGCAGTTTCAGGGCCACAGATACGCAGTATTTT.

This clonotype was seen at least ten times. The chain is built from TRBV24-1 and TRBJ2-7; D not certain. CDR1 and CDR2 from the germline V gene are KGHDR and SFDVKD. CDR3 length: 17 residues. V lost 1 base to trimming and J lost 1 base, with 16 bases between them. This CDR3 reads CATSDFPVLIRSYEQYF. CDR3 in DNA: TGTGCCACCAGTGATTTCCCCGTCTTGATCCGTTCCTACGAGCAGTACTTC.

The chain joins TRBV5-1 to TRBJ2-3, with D possibly matching TRBD2 (5 bases). CDR1 and CDR2 (germline): SGHRS, YFSETQ. The CDR3 has 21 residues. Trimming stripped 4 bases from V and 4 bases from J, with 34 bases between. Here the CDR3 DNA reads TGCGCCAGCAGCACTCCAAGAGATCGTCCCCCGTCTGGGGAGTTGGCAGATACGCAGTATTTT. Amino acids: CASSTPRDRPPSGELADTQYF.

The table lists this clonotype with many counts. The J gene is TRBJ2-3, the V gene TRBV11-2; 8 bases fit TRBD2. The germline CDR1 and CDR2 sequences are SGHAT and FQNNGV. V shed 6 bases and J 9 bases; nucleotides not matched to a gene: 8. This CDR3 contains 13 residues. The CDR3 DNA reads TGTGCCAGCAGTTCCCCGGGACTAGAGACGCAGTATTTT. Encoded protein: CASSSPGLETQYF.

This clonotype was detected many times. The rearrangement uses TRBV7-8 and TRBJ1-5; tentatively, D is TRBD1 (6 bases). This CDR3 spans 14 amino acids. CDR1 and CDR2 (germline): SGHVS, FQNEAQ. V shed 0 bases and J shed 6 bases, with 9 bases lying between them. In DNA, the CDR3 is TGTGCCAGCAGCTTAGCGGGGGGCCTTCAGCCCCAGCATTTT. Translating gives CASSLAGGLQPQHF. Full variable domain (remainder filled in from reference TRBV7-8 and TRBJ1-5): GAGVSQSPRYKVAKRGQDVALRCDPISGHVSLFWYQQALGQGPEFLTYFQNEAQLDKSGLPSDRFFAERPEGSVSTLKIQRTQQEDSAVYLCASSLAGGLQPQHFGDGTRLSIL.

There are many counts of this clonotype. This chain connects TRBV7-2 to TRBJ2-7; no firm D call. V was clipped by 6 bases and J by 7 bases, with 10 bases between them. Germline lookup yields CDR1 SGHTA and CDR2 FQGNSA. The CDR3 sequence is 11 residues long. DNA for the CDR3: TGTGCCAGCAGTGGAGTGGGGGAGCAGTACTTC. Translated, it gives CASSGVGEQYF. Variable domain in full (rest from reference TRBV7-2 and TRBJ2-7): GAGVSQSPSNKVTEKGKDVELRCDPISGHTALYWYRQSLGQGLEFLIYFQGNSAPDKSGLPSDRFSAERTGGSVSTLTIQRTQQEDSAVYLCASSGVGEQYFGPGTRLTVT.

This clonotype showed up just a few times. CDR3 nucleotides: TGCAGTGCTTGGACTAGCGGGGGGAAGAGCTCCTACAATGAGCAGTTCTTC. Protein product: CSAWTSGGKSSYNEQFF. This sequence joins TRBV20-1 and TRBJ2-1, with 14 bases that match TRBD2. The length of the CDR3 is 17 residues. Germline V CDR1 and CDR2: DFQATT, SNEGSKA (reference sequence). V lost 5 bases and J lost 0; bases outside the gene matches: 6.

This clonotype was detected ten times or more. The chain links TRBV4-2 to TRBJ2-1; TRBD2 matches at 7 bases. Losses at the gene ends were 4 bases for V and 1 base for J; bases not matched to a gene: 10. In germline, CDR1 is LGHNA, CDR2 YNFKEQ. The CDR3 extends over 17 amino acids. The CDR3 sequence: CASSRSDRLASYNEQFF. CDR3 in DNA: TGTGCCAGCAGCCGATCCGACCGACTAGCATCCTACAATGAGCAGTTCTTC.